These T cell receptor beta chains were read from a single sample in a study of technical replicates of blood from a handful of donors. The assay was immunoSEQ multiplex PCR, and TCRdb's table has in-frame clones only and misses some. The table lists around 60,000 clones, about 92% of them singletons, with roughly 4.2% in the top ten. What was sequenced was PBMCs. These receptors all come from a human donor in good health. Some clones in this sample may be carry-over from other donors' samples. CDR3s include the opening cysteine and the closing phenylalanine or tryptophan. D genes are given only for firm matches.

>TRBV9|TRBJ2-3|-
CASTYSGHKTDTQYF
>TRBV9|TRBJ2-3|TRBD2
CASSVGEGRERGTDTQYF
>TRBV6-5|TRBJ1-5|-
CASSYSAGASNQPQHF
>TRBV5-4|TRBJ2-7|-
CASSLQNTYEQYF
>TRBV7-3|TRBJ2-3|TRBD1
CASSLTRNRGSDTQYF
>TRBV5-1|TRBJ2-2|-
CASTAWDLGTGELFF
>TRBV7-2|TRBJ2-7|-
CASSLGQGWDEQYF
>TRBV7-2|TRBJ1-5|-
CASSRVFNQPQHF
>TRBV5-1|TRBJ2-5|-
CASSLYGGRETQYF
>TRBV9|TRBJ2-3|TRBD2
CASSQGTSESTDTQYF
>TRBV21-1|TRBJ1-2|-
CASTKRTGQSDGYTF
>TRBV6-1|TRBJ1-4|-
CASSEHSPVTNEKLFF
>TRBV7-7|TRBJ2-1|TRBD1
CASSQAGTGTNEQFF
>TRBV27|TRBJ2-3|TRBD2
CASSYEGLALTDTQYF
>TRBV5-4|TRBJ1-4|-
CASSSRGTTNEKLFF
>TRBV18|TRBJ1-2|TRBD1
CASSPLDREVHGYTF
>TRBV7-2|TRBJ2-5|-
CASSLNTQETQYF
>TRBV6-4|TRBJ2-2|TRBD2
CASSDLAGDTGELFF
>TRBV5-6|TRBJ2-1|TRBD2
CASSPPGRASRNEQFF
>TRBV25-1|TRBJ1-6|TRBD1
CASGPRDRGLINSPLHF
>TRBV9|TRBJ2-3|-
CASSVVGGLDTQYF
>TRBV6-5|TRBJ2-2|TRBD1
CASRTGQGAVGELFF
>TRBV7-9|TRBJ2-3|TRBD2
CASSTSRRGIVTDTQYF
>TRBV19|TRBJ2-7|-
CASSMAHPRYEQYF
>TRBV27|TRBJ1-4|-
CASSWTLGGEKLFF
>TRBV29-1|TRBJ1-1|-
CSAIQGNTEAFF
>TRBV6-4|TRBJ2-2|TRBD1
CAIRQGVGGELFF
>TRBV4-1|TRBJ1-4|-
CASSQGQGRSEKLFF
>TRBV28|TRBJ2-4|TRBD2
CASSSFLAGGNIQYF
>TRBV12-5|TRBJ2-1|-
CASALSNEQFF
>TRBV7-2|TRBJ2-1|-
CASSVRMGAGNEQFF
>TRBV23-1|TRBJ1-2|-
CASSQRNDNYGYTF
>TRBV7-2|TRBJ2-7|-
CASSLEGAISSYEQYF
>TRBV7-9|TRBJ1-3|-
CASSLGSSGNTIYF
>TRBV7-9|TRBJ2-4|-
CASSLERLAKNIQYF
>TRBV10-3|TRBJ2-3|TRBD2
CAISGTSVARDTDTQYF
>TRBV5-4|TRBJ2-3|-
CASSPDRYTDTQYF